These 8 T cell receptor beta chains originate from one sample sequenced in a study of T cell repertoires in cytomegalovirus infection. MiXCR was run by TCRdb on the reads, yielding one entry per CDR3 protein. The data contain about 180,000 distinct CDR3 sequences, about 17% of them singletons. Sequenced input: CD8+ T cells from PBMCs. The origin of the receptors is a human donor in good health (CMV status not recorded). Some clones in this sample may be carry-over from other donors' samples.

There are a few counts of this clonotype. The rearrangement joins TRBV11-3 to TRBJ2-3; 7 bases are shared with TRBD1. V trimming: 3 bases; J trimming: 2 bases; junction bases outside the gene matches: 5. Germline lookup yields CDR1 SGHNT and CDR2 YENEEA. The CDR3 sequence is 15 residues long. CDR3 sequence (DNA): TGTGCCAGCAGCTTTCATACAGGGGACACAGATACGCAGTATTTT. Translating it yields CASSFHTGDTDTQYF.

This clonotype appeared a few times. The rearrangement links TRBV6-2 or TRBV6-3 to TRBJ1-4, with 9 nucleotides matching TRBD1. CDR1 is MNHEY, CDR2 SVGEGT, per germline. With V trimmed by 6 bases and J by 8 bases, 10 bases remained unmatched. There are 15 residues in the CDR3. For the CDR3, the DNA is TGTGCCAGCAGGCTCCGGGACAGGGTTGGCGAAAAACTGTTTTTT. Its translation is CASRLRDRVGEKLFF.

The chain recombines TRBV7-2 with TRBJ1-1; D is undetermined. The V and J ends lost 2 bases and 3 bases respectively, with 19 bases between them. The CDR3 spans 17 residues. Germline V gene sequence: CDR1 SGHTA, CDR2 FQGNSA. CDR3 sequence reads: CASSLLAGVHHYTEAFF. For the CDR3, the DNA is TGTGCCAGCAGCTTACTGGCAGGAGTCCATCACTACACTGAAGCTTTCTTT.

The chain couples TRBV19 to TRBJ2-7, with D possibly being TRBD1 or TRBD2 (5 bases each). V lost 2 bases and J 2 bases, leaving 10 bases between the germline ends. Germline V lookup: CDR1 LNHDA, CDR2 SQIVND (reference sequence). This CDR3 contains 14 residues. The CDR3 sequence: CASSIYGGTYEQYF. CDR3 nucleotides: TGTGCCAGTAGTATATATGGGGGAACCTACGAGCAGTACTTC.

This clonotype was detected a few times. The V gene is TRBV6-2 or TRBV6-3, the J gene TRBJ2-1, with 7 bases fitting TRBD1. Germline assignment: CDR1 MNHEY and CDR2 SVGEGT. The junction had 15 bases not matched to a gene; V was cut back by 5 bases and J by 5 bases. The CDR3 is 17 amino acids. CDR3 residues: CASSPDRVETNDNEQFF. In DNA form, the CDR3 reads TGTGCCAGCAGTCCTGACAGGGTGGAAACTAACGACAATGAGCAGTTCTTC.

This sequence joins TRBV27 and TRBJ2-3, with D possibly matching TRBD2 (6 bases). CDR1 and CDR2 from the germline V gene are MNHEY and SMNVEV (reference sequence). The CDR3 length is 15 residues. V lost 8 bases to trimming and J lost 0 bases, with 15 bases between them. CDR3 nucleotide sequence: TGTGCCAGCGCCTTGGAGGGGACTAGCACAGATACGCAGTATTTT. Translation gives CASALEGTSTDTQYF.

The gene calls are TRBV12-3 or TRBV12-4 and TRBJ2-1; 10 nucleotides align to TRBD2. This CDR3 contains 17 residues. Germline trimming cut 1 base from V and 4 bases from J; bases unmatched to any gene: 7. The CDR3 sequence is CASSLDTPSGGYNEQFF. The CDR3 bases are TGTGCCAGCAGTTTAGATACCCCTAGCGGGGGATACAATGAGCAGTTCTTC.

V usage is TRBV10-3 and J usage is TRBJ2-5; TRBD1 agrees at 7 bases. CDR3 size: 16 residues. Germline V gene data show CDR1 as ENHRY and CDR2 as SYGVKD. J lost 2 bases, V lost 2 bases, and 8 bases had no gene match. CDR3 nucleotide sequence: TGTGCCATCAGTGAGATAGCAGGGGGTGTTCAAGAGACCCAGTACTTC. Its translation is CAISEIAGGVQETQYF.